This record concerns one TCR beta chain sequence. Original methodology: The authors estimated nucleated cell counts from reference gene primer amplification. The assay was immunoSEQ multiplex PCR, and TCRdb's table has in-frame clones only and misses some. The DNA was the basis for D and trimming; V, J and clone size are from that table. The profile shows about 170,000 clones, around 81% of them singletons. The CDR3 length is 16 residues. Trimming took 3 bases from V and 8 from J; bases not matched to a gene: 12. Germline V gives CDR1 SGHRS, CDR2 YFSETQ. The data were taken from a study of blood T cell repertoires in COVID-19. Study-wide background: Sites across the United States, Italy and Spain contributed samples from acute and convalescent COVID-19. Sample material is recorded as cDNA or gDNA derived from T cells, B-cell-depleted T cells, or PBMCs.

Specimen: peripheral blood. The genes are TRBV5-1 and TRBJ2-7, with 12 bases fitting TRBD1. This receptor was taken from a human donor with acute or convalescent COVID-19. The donor label of this sample is uncertain. CDR3 sequence reads: CASSSDPGQGALKQYF. CDR3 in DNA: TGCGCCAGCAGCTCGGACCCGGGACAGGGGGCGTTGAAGCAGTACTTC.